This TCR beta chain was retrieved from a study of Graves' ophthalmopathy and Graves' hyperthyroidism. Looking at the study overall: There was a collection of peripheral blood at initial diagnosis, before any treatment.

The sample holds a few counts of this clonotype. The antigen remains unidentified. CDR1 SGDLS and CDR2 YYNGEE come from the germline V gene. V lost 3 bases and J 3 bases, leaving 15 bases between the germline ends. The CDR3 is 16 amino acids. Study conclusions and caveats: Most thyroid-expanded clonotypes exceeding 0.001 frequency were also found in blood.

Ophthalmopathy cases showed moderate-to-severe activity, scoring CAS ≥3 and NOSPECS ≥4, with duration under 3 months. The evidence that diagnosis relied on was clinical symptoms, serum thyroxine, TRAb, thyroid ultrasound and orbital computed tomography. From RNA, the CDR3 regions of TCR beta chains were amplified and sequenced. Second-round multiplex PCR came after a first-round RT-PCR that employed HTBI primers. TCRdb used MiXCR to reprocess the multiplex PCR reads, holding one entry per CDR3 protein. The sample shows approximately 700,000 distinct CDR3 sequences, 40% of them seen only once. This clonotype originated in an adult man with Graves' ophthalmopathy. This chain joins TRBV9 and TRBJ2-2; D is ambiguous. The sample was peripheral blood. CDR3 region: CASSGSPWTYTGELFF. CDR3 in DNA: TGTGCCAGCAGCGGTTCCCCCTGGACGTACACCGGGGAGCTGTTTTTT.